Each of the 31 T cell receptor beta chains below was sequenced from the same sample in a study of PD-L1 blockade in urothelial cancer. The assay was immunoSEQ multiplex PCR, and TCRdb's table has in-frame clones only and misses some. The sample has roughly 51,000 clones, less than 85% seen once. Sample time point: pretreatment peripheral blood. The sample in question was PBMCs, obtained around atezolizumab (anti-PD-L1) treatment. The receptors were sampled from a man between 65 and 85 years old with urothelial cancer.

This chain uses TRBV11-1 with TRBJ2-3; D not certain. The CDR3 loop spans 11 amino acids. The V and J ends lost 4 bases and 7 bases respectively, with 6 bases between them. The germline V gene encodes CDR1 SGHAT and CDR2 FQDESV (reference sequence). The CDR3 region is CASSSGYTQYF. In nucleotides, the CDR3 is TGTGCCAGCAGCTCGGGTTATACGCAGTATTTT.

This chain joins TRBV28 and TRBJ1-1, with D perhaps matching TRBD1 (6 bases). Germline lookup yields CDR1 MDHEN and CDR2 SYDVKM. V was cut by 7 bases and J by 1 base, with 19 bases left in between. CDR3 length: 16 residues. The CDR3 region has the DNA TGTGCCAGCAAAGAGGGGGGGGTGGGAAGGAACACTGAAGCTTTCTTT. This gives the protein CASKEGGVGRNTEAFF.

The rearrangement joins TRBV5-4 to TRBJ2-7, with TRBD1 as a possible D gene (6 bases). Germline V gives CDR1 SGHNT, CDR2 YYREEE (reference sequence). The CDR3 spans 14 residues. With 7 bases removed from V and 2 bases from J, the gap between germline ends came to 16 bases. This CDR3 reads CASGPGVSPYEQYF. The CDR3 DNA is TGTGCCAGCGGACCAGGGGTGTCTCCCTACGAGCAGTACTTC.

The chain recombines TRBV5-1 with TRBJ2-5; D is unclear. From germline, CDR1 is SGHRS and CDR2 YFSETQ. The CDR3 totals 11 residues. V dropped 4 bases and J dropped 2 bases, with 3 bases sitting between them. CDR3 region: CASSRQETQYF. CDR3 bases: TGCGCCAGCAGCCGGCAAGAGACCCAGTACTTC.

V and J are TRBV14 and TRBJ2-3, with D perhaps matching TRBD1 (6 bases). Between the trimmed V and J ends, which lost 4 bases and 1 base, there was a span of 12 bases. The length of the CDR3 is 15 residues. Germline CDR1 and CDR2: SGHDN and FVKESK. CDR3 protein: CASSRTDGGTDTQYF. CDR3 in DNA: TGTGCCAGCAGCCGGACAGACGGGGGCACAGATACGCAGTATTTT.

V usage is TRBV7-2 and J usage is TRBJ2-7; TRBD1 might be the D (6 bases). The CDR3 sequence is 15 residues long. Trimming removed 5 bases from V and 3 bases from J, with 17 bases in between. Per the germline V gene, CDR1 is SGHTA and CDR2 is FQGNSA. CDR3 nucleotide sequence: TGTGCCAGCAGCCTCCGGGACAACTCCTTCTACGAGCAGTACTTC. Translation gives CASSLRDNSFYEQYF.

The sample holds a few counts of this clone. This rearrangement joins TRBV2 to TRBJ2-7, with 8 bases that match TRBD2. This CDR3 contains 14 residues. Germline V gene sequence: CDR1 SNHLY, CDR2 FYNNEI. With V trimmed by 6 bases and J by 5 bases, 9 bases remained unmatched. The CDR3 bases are TGTGCCAGCAGGCTTGAAGCGGGAGCACACGAGCAGTACTTC. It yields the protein CASRLEAGAHEQYF. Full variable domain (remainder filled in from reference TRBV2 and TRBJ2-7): EPEVTQTPSHQVTQMGQEVILRCVPISNHLYFYWYRQILGQKVEFLVSFYNNEISEKSEIFDDQFSVERPDGSNFTLKIRSTKLEDSAMYFCASRLEAGAHEQYFGPGTRLTVT.

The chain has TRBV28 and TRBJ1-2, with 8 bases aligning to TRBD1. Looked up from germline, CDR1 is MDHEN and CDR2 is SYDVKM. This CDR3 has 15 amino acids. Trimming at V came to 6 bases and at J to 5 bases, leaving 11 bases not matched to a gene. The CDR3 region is CASRGQETPHYGYTF. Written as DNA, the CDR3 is TGTGCCAGCAGGGGACAGGAAACCCCTCATTATGGCTACACCTTC.

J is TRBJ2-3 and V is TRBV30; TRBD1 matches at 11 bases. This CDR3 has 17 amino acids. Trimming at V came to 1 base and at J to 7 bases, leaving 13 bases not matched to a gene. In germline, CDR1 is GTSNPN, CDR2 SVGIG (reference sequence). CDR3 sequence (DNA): TGTGCCTGGAGTGCTACGGACGTCGGGACAGGGGGTTATACGCAGTATTTT. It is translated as CAWSATDVGTGGYTQYF.

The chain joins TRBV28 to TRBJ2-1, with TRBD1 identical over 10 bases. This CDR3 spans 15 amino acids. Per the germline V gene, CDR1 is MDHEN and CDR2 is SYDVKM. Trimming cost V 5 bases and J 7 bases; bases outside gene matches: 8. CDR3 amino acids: CASSLPGQGWNEQFF. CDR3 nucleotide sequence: TGTGCCAGCAGTCTCCCGGGACAGGGGTGGAATGAGCAGTTCTTC.

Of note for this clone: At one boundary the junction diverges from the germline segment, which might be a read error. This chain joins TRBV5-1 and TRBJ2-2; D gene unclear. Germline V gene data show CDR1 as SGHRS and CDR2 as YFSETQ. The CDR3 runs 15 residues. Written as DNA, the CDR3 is TGCGCCAGCAGCTTGCTTGGTAAAAACAACGGGGAGCTGTTTTTT. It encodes CASSLLGKNNGELFF.

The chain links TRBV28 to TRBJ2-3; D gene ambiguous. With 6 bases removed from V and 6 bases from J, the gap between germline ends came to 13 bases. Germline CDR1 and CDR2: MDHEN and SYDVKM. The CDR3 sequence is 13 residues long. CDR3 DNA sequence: TGTGCCAGCAGCACCCTAACCTTTGATACGCAGTATTTT. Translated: CASSTLTFDTQYF. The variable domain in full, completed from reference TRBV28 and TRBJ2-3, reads DVKVTQSSRYLVKRTGEKVFLECVQDMDHENMFWYRQDPGLGLRLIYFSYDVKMKEKGDIPEGYSVSREKKERFSLILESASTNQTSMYLCASSTLTFDTQYFGPGTRLTVL.

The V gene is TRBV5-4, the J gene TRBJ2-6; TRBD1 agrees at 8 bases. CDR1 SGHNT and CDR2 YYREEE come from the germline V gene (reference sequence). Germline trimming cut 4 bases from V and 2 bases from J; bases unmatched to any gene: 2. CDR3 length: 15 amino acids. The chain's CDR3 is CASSPQGAGANVLTF. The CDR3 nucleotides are TGTGCCAGCAGCCCACAGGGGGCTGGGGCCAACGTCCTGACTTTC.

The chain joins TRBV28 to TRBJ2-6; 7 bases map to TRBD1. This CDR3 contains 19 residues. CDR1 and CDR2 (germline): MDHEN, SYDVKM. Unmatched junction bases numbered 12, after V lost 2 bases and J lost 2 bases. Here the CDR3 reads CASSLTPLRDSAGANVLTF. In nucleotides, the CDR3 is TGTGCCAGCAGTTTAACACCTCTTAGGGACAGCGCTGGGGCCAACGTCCTGACTTTC. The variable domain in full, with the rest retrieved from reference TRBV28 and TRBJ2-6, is DVKVTQSSRYLVKRTGEKVFLECVQDMDHENMFWYRQDPGLGLRLIYFSYDVKMKEKGDIPEGYSVSREKKERFSLILESASTNQTSMYLCASSLTPLRDSAGANVLTFGAGSRLTVL.

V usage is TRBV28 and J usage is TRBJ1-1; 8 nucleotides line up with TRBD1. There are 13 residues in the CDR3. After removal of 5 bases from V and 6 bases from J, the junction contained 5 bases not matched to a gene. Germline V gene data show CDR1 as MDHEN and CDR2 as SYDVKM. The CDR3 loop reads CASSLQQGAEAFF. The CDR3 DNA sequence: TGTGCCAGCAGTCTTCAACAGGGGGCTGAAGCTTTCTTT.

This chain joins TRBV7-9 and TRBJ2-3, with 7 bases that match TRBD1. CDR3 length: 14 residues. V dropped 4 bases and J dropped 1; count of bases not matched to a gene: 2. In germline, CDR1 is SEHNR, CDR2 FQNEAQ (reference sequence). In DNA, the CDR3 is TGTGCCAGCAGCTCCCAGGGGGGCACAGATACGCAGTATTTT. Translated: CASSSQGGTDTQYF.

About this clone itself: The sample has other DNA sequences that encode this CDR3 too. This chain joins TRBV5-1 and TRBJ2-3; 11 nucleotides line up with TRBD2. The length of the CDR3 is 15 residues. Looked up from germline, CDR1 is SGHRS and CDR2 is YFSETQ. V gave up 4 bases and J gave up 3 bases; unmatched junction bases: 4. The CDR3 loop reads CASSAASGRTDTQYF. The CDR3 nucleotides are TGCGCCAGCAGCGCCGCTAGCGGGAGGACAGATACGCAGTATTTT. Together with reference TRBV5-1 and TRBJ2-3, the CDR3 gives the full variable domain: KAGVTQTPRYLIKTRGQQVTLSCSPISGHRSVSWYQQTPGQGLQFLFEYFSETQRNKGNFPGRFSGRQFSNSRSEMNVSTLELGDSALYLCASSAASGRTDTQYFGPGTRLTVL.

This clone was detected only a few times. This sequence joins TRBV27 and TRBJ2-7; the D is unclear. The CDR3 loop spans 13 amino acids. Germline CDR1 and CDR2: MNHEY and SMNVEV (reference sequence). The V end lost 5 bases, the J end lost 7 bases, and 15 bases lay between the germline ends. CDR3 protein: CASSPKSYREQYF. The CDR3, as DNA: TGTGCCAGCAGTCCGAAGTCTTATCGGGAGCAGTACTTC.

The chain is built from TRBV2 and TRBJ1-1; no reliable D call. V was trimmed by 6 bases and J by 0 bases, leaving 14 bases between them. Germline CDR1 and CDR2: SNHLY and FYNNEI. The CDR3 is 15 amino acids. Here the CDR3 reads CASRGVRAVNTEAFF. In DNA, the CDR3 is TGTGCCAGCAGAGGAGTGCGGGCGGTGAACACTGAAGCTTTCTTT.

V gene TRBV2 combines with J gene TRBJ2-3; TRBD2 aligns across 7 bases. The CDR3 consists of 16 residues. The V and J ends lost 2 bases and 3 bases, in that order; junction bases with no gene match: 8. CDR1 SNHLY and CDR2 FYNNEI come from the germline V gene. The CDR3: CASSERGGVGTDTQYF. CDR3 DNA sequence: TGTGCCAGCAGTGAAAGGGGAGGGGTTGGAACAGATACGCAGTATTTT.

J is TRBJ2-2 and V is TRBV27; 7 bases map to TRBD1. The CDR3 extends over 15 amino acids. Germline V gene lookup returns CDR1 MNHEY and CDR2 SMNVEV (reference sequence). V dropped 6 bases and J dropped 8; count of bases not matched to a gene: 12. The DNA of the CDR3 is TGTGCCAGCAGCGAGTGGACAGGTTCCAGGGGGGAGCTGTTTTTT. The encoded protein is CASSEWTGSRGELFF.

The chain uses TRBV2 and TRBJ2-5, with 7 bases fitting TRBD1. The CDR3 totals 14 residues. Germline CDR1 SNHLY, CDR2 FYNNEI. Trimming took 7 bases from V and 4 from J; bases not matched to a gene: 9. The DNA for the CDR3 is TGTGCCAGCACCCAAATCCGACAGGGAGAGACCCAGTACTTC. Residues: CASTQIRQGETQYF.

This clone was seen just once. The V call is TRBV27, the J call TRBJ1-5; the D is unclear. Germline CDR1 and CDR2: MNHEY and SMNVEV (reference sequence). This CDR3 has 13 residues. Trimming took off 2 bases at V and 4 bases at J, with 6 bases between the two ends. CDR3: CASSLGPNQPQHF. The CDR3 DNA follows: TGTGCCAGCAGTTTAGGGCCGAATCAGCCCCAGCATTTT.

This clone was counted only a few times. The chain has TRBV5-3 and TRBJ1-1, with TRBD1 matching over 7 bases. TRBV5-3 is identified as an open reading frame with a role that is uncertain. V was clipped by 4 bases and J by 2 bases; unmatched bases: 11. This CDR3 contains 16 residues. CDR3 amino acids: CARSNDREDRNTEAFF. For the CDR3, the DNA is TGTGCCAGAAGCAACGACAGGGAGGACAGAAACACTGAAGCTTTCTTT.

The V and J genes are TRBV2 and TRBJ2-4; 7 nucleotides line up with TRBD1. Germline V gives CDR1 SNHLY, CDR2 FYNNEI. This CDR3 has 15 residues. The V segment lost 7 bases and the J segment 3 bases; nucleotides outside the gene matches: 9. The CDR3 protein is CASIPGQTIKNIQYF. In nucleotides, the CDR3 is TGTGCCAGCATTCCGGGACAGACGATCAAAAACATTCAGTACTTC.

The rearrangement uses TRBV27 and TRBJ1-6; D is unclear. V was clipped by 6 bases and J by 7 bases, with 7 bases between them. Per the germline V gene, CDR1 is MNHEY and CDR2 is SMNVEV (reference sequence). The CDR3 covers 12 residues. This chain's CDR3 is CASSPLNSPLHF. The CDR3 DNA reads TGTGCCAGCAGCCCCCTGAATTCACCCCTCCACTTT.

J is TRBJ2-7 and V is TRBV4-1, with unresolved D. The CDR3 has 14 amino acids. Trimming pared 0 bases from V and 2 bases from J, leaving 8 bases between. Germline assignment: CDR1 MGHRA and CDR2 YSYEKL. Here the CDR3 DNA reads TGCGCCAGCAGCCAAGAGGCCGTAACCTACGAGCAGTACTTC. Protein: CASSQEAVTYEQYF.

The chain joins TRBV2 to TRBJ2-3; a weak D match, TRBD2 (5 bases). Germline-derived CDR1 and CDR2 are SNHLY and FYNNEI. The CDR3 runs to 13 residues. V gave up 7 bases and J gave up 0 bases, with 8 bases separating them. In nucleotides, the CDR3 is TGTGCCAGCATGGAGGAGAGCACAGATACGCAGTATTTT. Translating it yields CASMEESTDTQYF. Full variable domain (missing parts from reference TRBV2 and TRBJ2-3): EPEVTQTPSHQVTQMGQEVILRCVPISNHLYFYWYRQILGQKVEFLVSFYNNEISEKSEIFDDQFSVERPDGSNFTLKIRSTKLEDSAMYFCASMEESTDTQYFGPGTRLTVL.

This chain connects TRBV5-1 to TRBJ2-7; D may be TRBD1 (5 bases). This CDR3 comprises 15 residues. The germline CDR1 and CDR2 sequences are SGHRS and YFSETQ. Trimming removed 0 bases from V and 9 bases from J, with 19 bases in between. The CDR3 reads CASSLGSTELRGQYF. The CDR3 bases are TGCGCCAGCAGCTTGGGCTCGACAGAGCTACGCGGGCAGTACTTC. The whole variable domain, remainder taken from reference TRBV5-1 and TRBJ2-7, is KAGVTQTPRYLIKTRGQQVTLSCSPISGHRSVSWYQQTPGQGLQFLFEYFSETQRNKGNFPGRFSGRQFSNSRSEMNVSTLELGDSALYLCASSLGSTELRGQYFGPGTRLTVT.

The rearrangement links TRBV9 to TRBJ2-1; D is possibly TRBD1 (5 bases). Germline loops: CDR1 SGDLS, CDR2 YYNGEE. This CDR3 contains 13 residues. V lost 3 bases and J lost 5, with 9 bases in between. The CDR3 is CASSGGQDNEQFF. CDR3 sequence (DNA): TGTGCCAGCAGCGGCGGACAAGACAATGAGCAGTTCTTC.

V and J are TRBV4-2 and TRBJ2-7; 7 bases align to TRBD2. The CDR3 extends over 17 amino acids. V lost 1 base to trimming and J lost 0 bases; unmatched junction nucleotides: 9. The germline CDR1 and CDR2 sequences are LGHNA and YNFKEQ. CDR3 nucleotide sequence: TGTGCCAGCAGCCAAGTCCTAGCGGAAGGGTTCTCCTACGAGCAGTACTTC. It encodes CASSQVLAEGFSYEQYF.